Listed here are 28 T cell receptor beta chains from one sample, sequenced in a study of regulatory T cells in long-lasting Graves disease (dated by TCRdb to about 2021). Receptors were amplified or captured by multiplex PCR. Sequenced using an Illumina HiSeq 4000. TCR beta libraries were built with iRepertoire HTBI primers and Arm-PCR amplification of CDR3 regions. TCRdb reran the public reads through fastp at Q25 and MiXCR, keeping productive beta chains. Rows with one shared CDR3 protein collapse into an entry with the most common genes and DNA. In this sample the table shows under 500,000 distinct CDR3 sequences, about 17% of which occur a single time. Clones ranked in the top ten supply about 11% of the sample. Read against the paper, the sample's time point label means: newly diagnosed GD, antithyroid drugs for less than 3 months. For both TCR sequencing and RNA sequencing, RNA was extracted from PBMCs using TRIzol.

These same data were also listed under a study on T cells in Graves' hyperthyroidism and ophthalmopathy.

This specimen was peripheral blood mononuclear cells (PBMCs), taken at new diagnosis, from a patient treated with antithyroid drugs. These receptors were collected from a woman between 25 and 40 years old with Graves disease. Donor details come from another sample of the same person, matched by shared clones.

This clonotype was seen at least ten times. J is TRBJ2-1 and V is TRBV2; D not resolved. Germline-derived CDR1 and CDR2 are SNHLY and FYNNEI. The CDR3 runs to 10 residues. V shed 7 bases and J shed 7 bases, with 5 bases lying between them. The CDR3 sequence: CASTANEQFF. The CDR3 region has the DNA TGTGCCAGCACGGCTAATGAGCAGTTCTTC.

The genes are TRBV20-1 and TRBJ2-7, with TRBD2 matching over 8 bases. The V segment lost 7 bases and the J segment 0 bases; nucleotides outside the gene matches: 11. CDR1 is DFQATT and CDR2 is SNEGSKA in the germline V gene (reference sequence). The CDR3 extends over 15 amino acids. CDR3 sequence: CSVTDSGTLSYEQYF. The CDR3 DNA reads as TGCAGTGTTACTGATAGCGGGACCCTCTCCTACGAGCAGTACTTC.

This clonotype was counted at least ten times. The chain couples TRBV28 to TRBJ2-3, with 10 bases that match TRBD2. In germline, CDR1 is MDHEN, CDR2 SYDVKM. Losses at the gene ends were 8 bases for V and 4 bases for J; bases not matched to a gene: 9. The CDR3 is 15 residues long. CDR3 amino acids: CASHGPSGGADTQYF. CDR3 sequence (DNA): TGTGCCAGCCATGGACCTAGCGGGGGCGCAGATACGCAGTATTTT.

With respect to this clonotype: A read error is the likely source, as a far larger clone sits one nucleotide away. The rearrangement links TRBV7-2 to TRBJ2-1; D might be TRBD1 or TRBD2, each matching 5 bases. Judging by the DNA end, TRBJ2-5 fits better; the J call may be wrong. The CDR3 extends over 14 amino acids. In germline, CDR1 is SGHTA, CDR2 FQGNSA. The CDR3 DNA reads as TGTGCCAGCAGCTTAAGTGGGGGTCGAGGGACCCAGTACTTC. The encoded protein is CASSLSGGRGTQYF.

The sample holds many counts of this clonotype. The chain carries TRBV6-1 and TRBJ1-5; tentative D call: TRBD1 (6 bases). Germline V gene data show CDR1 as MNHNS and CDR2 as SASEGT. V lost 6 bases and J 6 bases, leaving 15 bases between the germline ends. This CDR3 has 14 amino acids. CDR3 nucleotide sequence: TGTGCCAGCAGCGAGGGGGGGGCTGGTCAGCCCCAGCATTTT. Amino acid sequence: CASSEGGAGQPQHF.

There are a few counts of this clonotype. The J gene is TRBJ2-7, the V gene TRBV9; TRBD1 matches at 8 bases. The J call is in doubt because the DNA end fits TRBJ1-2 better. Germline CDR1 is SGDLS and CDR2 is YYNGEE. This CDR3 contains 14 residues. The CDR3 loop reads CASSGGTGDFGYTF. CDR3 nucleotides: TGTGCCAGCAGTGGCGGGACAGGAGATTTTGGCTACACCTTC.

At least ten counts were recorded for this clonotype. The CDR3 region has the DNA TGTGCCAGCAGTGCCAAGGAGCCCCTAAGCACAGATACGCAGTATTTT. This sequence encodes CASSAKEPLSTDTQYF. The rearrangement joins TRBV2 to TRBJ2-3, with unresolved D. CDR1 SNHLY and CDR2 FYNNEI come from the germline V gene. The CDR3 contains 16 residues. Trimming removed 4 bases at V and 0 bases at J, with 14 bases between.

This clonotype has ten or more counts. The germline gene is not matched at one end of the junction; a read error may be the cause. The rearrangement links TRBV5-1 to TRBJ2-7, with TRBD2 matching over 12 bases. This CDR3 region has 16 residues. Germline CDR1 reads SGHRS; CDR2 reads YFSETQ. The CDR3 loop reads CASSPGLAGGNYEQYF. The CDR3 bases are TGTGCCAGCAGCCCGGGACTAGCGGGTGGGAACTACGAGCAGTACTTC.

This clonotype was recorded at least ten times. DNA for the CDR3: TGTGCCAGCAGCCTTCGGACGGGCACAGATACGCAGTATTTT. This codes for CASSLRTGTDTQYF. The genes are TRBV11-2 and TRBJ2-3; D gene ambiguous. There are 14 residues in the CDR3. Germline V gene lookup returns CDR1 SGHAT and CDR2 FQNNGV. V lost 5 bases to trimming and J lost 1 base, with 10 bases between them.

This clonotype has a count of ten or more. The chain is built from TRBV2 and TRBJ1-4, with unresolved D. CDR1 SNHLY and CDR2 FYNNEI come from the germline V gene. Trimming took 2 bases from V and 8 from J, leaving 15 bases between them. The CDR3 consists of 15 residues. The CDR3 loop is CASSERSLIGEKLFF. The CDR3 coding sequence is TGTGCCAGCAGTGAAAGGTCGCTAATAGGAGAAAAACTGTTTTTT. Full variable domain (rest looked up from reference TRBV2 and TRBJ1-4): EPEVTQTPSHQVTQMGQEVILRCVPISNHLYFYWYRQILGQKVEFLVSFYNNEISEKSEIFDDQFSVERPDGSNFTLKIRSTKLEDSAMYFCASSERSLIGEKLFFGSGTQLSVL.

The rearrangement links TRBV19 to TRBJ2-1; D tentatively reads TRBD1 or TRBD2 (6 bases each). Germline V gene sequence: CDR1 LNHDA, CDR2 SQIVND (reference sequence). Trimming shortened V by 6 bases and J by 4 bases, and 16 bases separated the two germline ends. The CDR3 has 15 amino acids. The CDR3 region has the DNA TGTGCCAGTAGCCGCCGGGGGCAGCTTTACAATGAGCAGTTCTTC. This encodes CASSRRGQLYNEQFF.

The chain is built from TRBV12-3 or TRBV12-4 and TRBJ2-1; 7 nucleotides match TRBD1. Trimming took 5 bases from V and 3 from J; bases not matched to a gene: 7. This CDR3 is built from 15 residues. The CDR3 loop is CASSGRDRDYNEQFF. The CDR3 coding sequence is TGTGCCAGCAGTGGCCGGGACAGAGACTACAATGAGCAGTTCTTC.

This clonotype occurred many times. The chain uses TRBV10-3 and TRBJ1-1; no definite D call. V was trimmed by 10 bases and J by 5 bases, leaving 20 bases between them. The germline gives CDR1 ENHRY, CDR2 SYGVKD. The length of the CDR3 is 14 residues. Here the CDR3 reads CATRTPSGRTEAFF. CDR3 nucleotide sequence: TGTGCCACCAGAACACCCTCGGGGAGAACTGAAGCTTTCTTT.

The genes are TRBV5-5 and TRBJ2-5; D uncertain. The ends were cut back, 1 base at V and 3 bases at J, with 10 bases in the middle. Germline V gene sequence: CDR1 SGHKS, CDR2 YYEKEE (reference sequence). This CDR3 is 14 amino acids long. The CDR3 region is CASSLTRGKETQYF. The CDR3 nucleotides read TGTGCCAGCAGCTTGACTCGTGGCAAAGAGACCCAGTACTTC.

This clonotype has ten or more counts. CDR3: CASSPGDLENTEAFF. The CDR3 DNA sequence: TGTGCCAGCTCACCGGGAGATTTGGAGAACACTGAAGCTTTCTTT. This sequence joins TRBV18 and TRBJ1-1; D is ambiguous. Germline V gives CDR1 KGHSH, CDR2 LQKENI. The CDR3 is made up of 15 amino acids. Trimming left V 3 bases short and J 1 base short, with 12 bases between.

Note on this clonotype: A junction boundary mismatches the germline segment, possibly from a read error. The chain uses TRBV28 and TRBJ1-1; D not certain. This CDR3 comprises 14 residues. In germline, CDR1 is MDHEN, CDR2 SYDVKM. CDR3 coding DNA: TGTGCCAGCAGTGAGGAGCTTTTGAACTCTGAAGCTTTCTTT. Translating it yields CASSEELLNSEAFF. The whole variable domain, remainder taken from reference TRBV28 and TRBJ1-1, is DVKVTQSSRYLVKRTGEKVFLECVQDMDHENMFWYRQDPGLGLRLIYFSYDVKMKEKGDIPEGYSVSREKKERFSLILESASTNQTSMYLCASSEELLNSEAFFGQGTRLTVV.

Comment on this clonotype: A much larger clonotype is one base distant, so this may be a read error. The rearrangement uses TRBV29-1 and TRBJ1-1; D might be TRBD1 (5 bases). The CDR3 is 12 residues long. Germline V CDR1 and CDR2: SQVTM, ANQGSEA. Between the trimmed V and J ends, which lost 5 bases and 4 bases, there was a span of 11 bases. CDR3 sequence: CSVPAGGTEAFF. The CDR3 DNA reads as TGCAGCGTTCCAGCGGGGGGCACTGAAGCTTTCTTT.

This clonotype came up many times. The J gene is TRBJ1-2, the V gene TRBV7-2; possible D gene TRBD1, 5 bases. Trimming shortened V by 1 base and J by 7 bases, and 13 bases separated the two germline ends. Germline CDR1 SGHTA, CDR2 FQGNSA. The CDR3 has 14 residues. The CDR3 DNA follows: TGTGCCAGCAGCTTAGACAGCGGGACGGGTGGCTACACCTTC. Protein product: CASSLDSGTGGYTF.

Many counts were recorded for this clonotype. The chain uses TRBV11-1 and TRBJ2-5; possibly TRBD1 for D (7 bases). V was trimmed by 1 base and J by 4 bases, leaving 16 bases between them. Germline V gene data show CDR1 as SGHAT and CDR2 as FQDESV (reference sequence). This CDR3 comprises 16 residues. In DNA, the CDR3 is TGTGCCAGCAGCTTAGTCGGCGGGACAGACCCAGAGACCCAGTACTTC. Its translation is CASSLVGGTDPETQYF.

This clonotype was observed many times. The V gene is TRBV5-4, the J gene TRBJ2-1; either TRBD1 or TRBD2 may fit D (5 bases each). Germline-derived CDR1 and CDR2 are SGHNT and YYREEE (reference sequence). This CDR3 comprises 16 residues. Trimming stripped 0 bases from V and 9 bases from J, with 19 bases between. The CDR3 nucleotides read TGTGCCAGCAGCTTGGCCCGGGACCCCCTTACGAGTGAGCAGTTCTTC. This translates into CASSLARDPLTSEQFF.

This clonotype occurred many times. The V and J genes are TRBV11-2 and TRBJ1-1, with D perhaps matching TRBD1 (6 bases). Per the germline V gene, CDR1 is SGHAT and CDR2 is FQNNGV. This CDR3 comprises 16 residues. V shed 0 bases and J shed 5 bases, with 16 bases lying between them. CDR3 nucleotide sequence: TGTGCCAGCAGCTTAGAAGGTGGGGGGGCTCGGACTGAAGCTTTCTTT. Encoded protein: CASSLEGGGARTEAFF.

This clonotype showed up just a few times. CDR3 bases: TGTGCCAGCAGTTTAAGCCAGGGCTTAAATTCACCCCTCCACTTT. Translating gives CASSLSQGLNSPLHF. V is TRBV27 and J is TRBJ1-6; TRBD1 might be the D (5 bases). CDR1 and CDR2 (germline): MNHEY, SMNVEV (reference sequence). This CDR3 has 15 residues. Trimming removed 2 bases from V and 7 bases from J, with 12 bases in between.

There are many counts of this clonotype. The chain uses TRBV3-1 and TRBJ2-1; 7 nucleotides line up with TRBD2. The CDR3 contains 16 residues. Per the germline V gene, CDR1 is LGHDT and CDR2 is YNNKEL (reference sequence). J was trimmed by 8 bases and V by 0 bases; bases with no gene match: 10. The CDR3 nucleotides read TGTGCCAGCAGCCAAGAGCTAGCCGGGAGGTGGTATGAGCAGTTCTTC. Amino acid sequence: CASSQELAGRWYEQFF.

This clonotype was counted between two and nine times. The chain recombines TRBV6-1 with TRBJ1-2, with D possibly TRBD1 on 5 matching bases. The length of the CDR3 is 15 residues. The germline gives CDR1 MNHNS, CDR2 SASEGT. V lost 0 bases and J lost 6, with 14 bases in between. The CDR3 DNA reads as TGTGCCAGCAGTGAAGCAGGGGACGGGGGTCATGGCTACACCTTC. Translation: CASSEAGDGGHGYTF.

This clonotype was counted ten times or more. The chain employs TRBV11-2 and TRBJ2-1; D remains unclear. The CDR3 spans 15 residues. The germline CDR1 and CDR2 sequences are SGHAT and FQNNGV. V lost 2 bases and J 2 bases, leaving 10 bases between the germline ends. The CDR3 protein is CASSLRSAAYNEQFF. Here the CDR3 DNA reads TGTGCCAGCAGCTTAAGGTCGGCCGCCTACAATGAGCAGTTCTTC.

This clonotype was found many times. The chain couples TRBV12-3 or TRBV12-4 to TRBJ1-3; the D is unclear. Deletions cut 5 bases from V and 0 bases from J, with 11 bases between. The CDR3 sequence is 15 residues long. The CDR3 reads CASSPGLLSGNTIYF. CDR3 nucleotide sequence: TGTGCCAGCAGTCCTGGCCTCCTCTCTGGAAACACCATATATTTT.

This clonotype has just a few counts. The V and J genes are TRBV28 and TRBJ2-7, with D possibly matching TRBD2 (6 bases). Per the germline V gene, CDR1 is MDHEN and CDR2 is SYDVKM. The CDR3 has 14 residues. V was trimmed by 6 bases and J by 6 bases, leaving 18 bases between them. Here the CDR3 reads CASSPEVKEGEQYF. The CDR3 DNA sequence: TGTGCCAGCAGCCCAGAGGTCAAGGAGGGCGAGCAGTACTTC.

Ten or more counts support this clonotype. CDR3 sequence (DNA): TGTGCCAGCAGCTCGAGCGTAGATTCTGCCGGGGAGCTGTTTTTT. This sequence encodes CASSSSVDSAGELFF. The chain carries TRBV7-9 and TRBJ2-2; D is unresolved. CDR3 size: 15 residues. Trimming removed 4 bases from V and 6 bases from J, with 15 bases in between. CDR1 is SEHNR and CDR2 is FQNEAQ in the germline V gene (reference sequence).